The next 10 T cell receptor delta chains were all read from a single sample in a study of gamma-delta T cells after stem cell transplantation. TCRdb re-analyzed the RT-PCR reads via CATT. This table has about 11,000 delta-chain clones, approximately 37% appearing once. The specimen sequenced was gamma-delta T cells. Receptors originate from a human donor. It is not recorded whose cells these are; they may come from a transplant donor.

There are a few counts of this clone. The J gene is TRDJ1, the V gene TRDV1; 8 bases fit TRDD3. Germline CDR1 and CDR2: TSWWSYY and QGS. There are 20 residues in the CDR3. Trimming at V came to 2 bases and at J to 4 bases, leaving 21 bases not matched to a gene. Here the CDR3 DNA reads TGTGCTCTTGGGGAAAGGGGGCCGGCCTCACTGGGGGGCTCACTCGATAAACTCATCTTT. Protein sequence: CALGERGPASLGGSLDKLIF.

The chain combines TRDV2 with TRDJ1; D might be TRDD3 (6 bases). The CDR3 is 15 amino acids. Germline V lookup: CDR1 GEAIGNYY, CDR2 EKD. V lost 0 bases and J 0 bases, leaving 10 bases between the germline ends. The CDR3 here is CACDTGGDNTDKLIF. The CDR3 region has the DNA TGTGCCTGTGACACCGGGGGGGACAACACCGATAAACTCATCTTT.

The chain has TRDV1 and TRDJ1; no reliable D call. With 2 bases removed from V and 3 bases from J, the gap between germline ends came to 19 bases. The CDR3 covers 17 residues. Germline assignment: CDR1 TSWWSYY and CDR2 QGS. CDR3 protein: CALGEAGRGRSSDKLIF. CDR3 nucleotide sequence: TGTGCTCTTGGGGAAGCGGGCCGGGGCCGATCGTCCGATAAACTCATCTTT.

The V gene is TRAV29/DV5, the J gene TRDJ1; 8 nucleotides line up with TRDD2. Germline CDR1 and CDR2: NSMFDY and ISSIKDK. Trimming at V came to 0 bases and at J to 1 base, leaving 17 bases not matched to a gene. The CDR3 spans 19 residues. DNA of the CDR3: TGTGCAGCAAGCGTGGCTTCCTACGTGGTGGGGACGGGCACCGATAAACTCATCTTT. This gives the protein CAASVASYVVGTGTDKLIF.

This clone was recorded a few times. The CDR3 DNA sequence: TGTGCCTTAACCTTCGTACTGGGGGACTCGTACACCGATAAACTCATCTTT. Amino acids: CALTFVLGDSYTDKLIF. The rearrangement uses TRDV3 and TRDJ1, with TRDD3 identical over 9 bases. The CDR3 totals 17 residues. Per the germline V gene, CDR1 is TVYSNPD and CDR2 is GDNSRS (reference sequence). J lost 0 bases, V lost 3 bases, and 14 bases had no gene match.

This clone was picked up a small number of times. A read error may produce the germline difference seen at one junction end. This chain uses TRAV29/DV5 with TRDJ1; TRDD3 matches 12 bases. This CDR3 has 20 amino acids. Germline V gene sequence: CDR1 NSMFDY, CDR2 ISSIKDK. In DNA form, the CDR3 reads TGTGCAGCAAGCGCGCTGTACTGGGGGATACCCCGGGCCTTCACCGGTAAACTCATCTTT. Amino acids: CAASALYWGIPRAFTGKLIF. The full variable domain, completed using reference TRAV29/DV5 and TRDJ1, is DQQVKQNSPSLSVQEGRISILNCDYTNSMFDYFLWYKKYPAEGPTFLISISSIKDKNEDGRFTVFLNKSAKHLSLHIVPSQPGDSAVYFCAASALYWGIPRAFTGKLIFGKGTRVTVEP.

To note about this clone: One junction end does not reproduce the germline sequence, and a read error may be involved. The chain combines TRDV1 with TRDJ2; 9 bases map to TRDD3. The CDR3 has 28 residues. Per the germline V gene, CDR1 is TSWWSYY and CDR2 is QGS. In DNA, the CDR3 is TGTGCTCTTGGGGAACGACCCCTCCTTCCCAAAAAAGGACGGGGATACGAAAATAGGTATACTTTGACAGCACGACTCTTCTTT. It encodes CALGERPLLPKKGRGYENRYTLTARLFF.

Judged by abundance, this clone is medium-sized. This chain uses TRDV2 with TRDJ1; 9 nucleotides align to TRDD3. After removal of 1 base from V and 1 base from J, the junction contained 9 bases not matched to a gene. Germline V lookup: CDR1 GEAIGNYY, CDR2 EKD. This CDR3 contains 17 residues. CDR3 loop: CACDTRTGGRFTDKLIF. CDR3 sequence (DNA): TGTGCCTGTGACACAAGGACTGGGGGAAGATTCACCGATAAACTCATCTTT.

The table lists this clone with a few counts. The CDR3 spells CACDTYWGISSWDTRQMFF. DNA for the CDR3: TGTGCCTGTGACACGTACTGGGGGATAAGCTCCTGGGACACCCGACAGATGTTTTTC. This chain connects TRDV2 to TRDJ3; the match to TRDD3 covers 11 bases. Germline CDR1 reads GEAIGNYY; CDR2 reads EKD. This CDR3 comprises 19 residues. V shed 1 base and J 0 bases; nucleotides not matched to a gene: 4.

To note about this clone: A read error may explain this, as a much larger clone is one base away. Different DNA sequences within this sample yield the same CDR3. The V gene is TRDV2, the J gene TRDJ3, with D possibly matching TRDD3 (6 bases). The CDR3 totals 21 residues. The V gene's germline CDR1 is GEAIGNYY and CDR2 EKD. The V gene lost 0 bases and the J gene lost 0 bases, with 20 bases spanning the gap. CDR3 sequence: CACDTVVGGFRSSWDTRQMFF. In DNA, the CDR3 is TGTGCCTGTGACACCGTCGTTGGGGGTTTCCGGAGCTCCTGGGACACCCGACAGATGTTTTTC.